This TCR beta chain was sequenced for a study of T-cell memory formation after mild COVID-19. Study as a whole: Each donor largely had its own TCR clusters.

The study, taken as a whole, reports: Contracting CD8+ clones were enriched in EMRA, CD4+ mainly in CM and EM. Clones that contracted from day 15 to 85 had balanced CD4/CD8; later expanders were CD4+ biased.

TCRdb analysed the 5' RACE reads with MiXCR anew, one entry per CDR3 protein. Found here are approximately 150,000 distinct CDR3 sequences, about 5.5% of them singletons; the top ten hold roughly 1.9%. In this sample, this clonotype turned up many times. Antigen: not known. The source is an adult woman who had mild COVID-19 (a few samples of this study predate the infection). Cell type and time point are not known. Sequencing was carried out using PBMCs or a T cell subset sorted from them (not recorded which).

The CDR3 region is CASSSVKDNEQFF. The CDR3 DNA is TGTGCCAGCAGCTCCGTGAAGGACAATGAGCAGTTCTTC. The chain carries TRBV7-2 and TRBJ2-1; D not certain. CDR1 SGHTA and CDR2 FQGNSA come from the germline V gene. V lost 4 bases to trimming and J lost 5 bases, with 9 bases between them. The CDR3 consists of 13 residues.